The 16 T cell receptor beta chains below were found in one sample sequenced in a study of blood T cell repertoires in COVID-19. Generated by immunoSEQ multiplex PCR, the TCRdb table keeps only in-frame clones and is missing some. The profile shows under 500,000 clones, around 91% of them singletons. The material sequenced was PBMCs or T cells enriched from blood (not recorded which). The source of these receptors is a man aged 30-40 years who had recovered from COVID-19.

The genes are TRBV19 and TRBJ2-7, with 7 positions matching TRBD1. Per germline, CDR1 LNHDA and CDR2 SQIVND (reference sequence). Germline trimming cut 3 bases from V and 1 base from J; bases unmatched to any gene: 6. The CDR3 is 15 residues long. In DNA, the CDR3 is TGTGCCAGTAGTATCTGGGACAGCCCTTCCTACGAGCAGTACTTC. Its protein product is CASSIWDSPSYEQYF. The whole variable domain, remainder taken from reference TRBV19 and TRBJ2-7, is DGGITQSPKYLFRKEGQNVTLSCEQNLNHDAMYWYRQDPGQGLRLIYYSQIVNDFQKGDIAEGYSVSREKKESFPLTVTSAQKNPTAFYLCASSIWDSPSYEQYFGPGTRLTVT.

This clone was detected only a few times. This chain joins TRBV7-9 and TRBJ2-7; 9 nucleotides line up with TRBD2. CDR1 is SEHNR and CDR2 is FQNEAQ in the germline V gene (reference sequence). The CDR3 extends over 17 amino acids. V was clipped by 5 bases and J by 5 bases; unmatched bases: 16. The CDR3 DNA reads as TGTGCCAGCAGCAAAGGGATAGAGGGACTAGCTTGGGACGAGCAGTACTTC. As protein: CASSKGIEGLAWDEQYF.

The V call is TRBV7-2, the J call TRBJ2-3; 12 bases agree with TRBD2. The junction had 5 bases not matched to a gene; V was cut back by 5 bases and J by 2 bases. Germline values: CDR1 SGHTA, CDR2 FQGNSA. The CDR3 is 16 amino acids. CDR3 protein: CASSRRLAGDTDTQYF. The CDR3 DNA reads TGTGCCAGCAGCAGAAGACTAGCGGGAGACACAGATACGCAGTATTTT.

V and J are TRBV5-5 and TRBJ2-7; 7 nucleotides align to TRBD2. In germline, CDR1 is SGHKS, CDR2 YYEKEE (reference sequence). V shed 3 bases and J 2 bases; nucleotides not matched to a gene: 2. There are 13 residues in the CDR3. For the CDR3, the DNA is TGTGCCAGCAGCTCCGCGGGGGCCTACGAGCAGTACTTC. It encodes CASSSAGAYEQYF.

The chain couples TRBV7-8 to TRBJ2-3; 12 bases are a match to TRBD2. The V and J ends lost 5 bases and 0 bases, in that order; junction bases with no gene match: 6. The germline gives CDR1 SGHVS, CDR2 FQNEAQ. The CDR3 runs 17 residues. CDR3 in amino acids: CASSPRTSGDSTDTQYF. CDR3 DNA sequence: TGTGCCAGCAGCCCCAGGACTAGCGGGGATAGCACAGATACGCAGTATTTT. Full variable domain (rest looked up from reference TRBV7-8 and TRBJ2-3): GAGVSQSPRYKVAKRGQDVALRCDPISGHVSLFWYQQALGQGPEFLTYFQNEAQLDKSGLPSDRFFAERPEGSVSTLKIQRTQQEDSAVYLCASSPRTSGDSTDTQYFGPGTRLTVL.

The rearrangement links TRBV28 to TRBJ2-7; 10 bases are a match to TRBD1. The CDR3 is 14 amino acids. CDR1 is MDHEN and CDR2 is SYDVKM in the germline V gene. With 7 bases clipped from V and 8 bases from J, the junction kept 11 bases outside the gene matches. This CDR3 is CASKGGTGESKQYF. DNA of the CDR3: TGTGCCAGCAAAGGCGGGACAGGGGAAAGTAAGCAGTACTTC. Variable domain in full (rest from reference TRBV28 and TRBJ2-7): DVKVTQSSRYLVKRTGEKVFLECVQDMDHENMFWYRQDPGLGLRLIYFSYDVKMKEKGDIPEGYSVSREKKERFSLILESASTNQTSMYLCASKGGTGESKQYFGPGTRLTVT.

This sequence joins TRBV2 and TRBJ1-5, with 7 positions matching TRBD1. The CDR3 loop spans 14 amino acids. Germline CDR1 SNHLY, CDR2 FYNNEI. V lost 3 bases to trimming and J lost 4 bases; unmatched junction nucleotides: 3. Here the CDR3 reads CASSEKQGNQPQHF. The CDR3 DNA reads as TGTGCCAGCAGTGAGAAACAGGGGAATCAGCCCCAGCATTTT.

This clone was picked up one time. The CDR3 here is CSVDLTAVYLSYTF. The DNA of the CDR3 is TGCAGCGTTGATCTGACAGCCGTGTATCTGAGCTACACCTTC. This chain uses TRBV29-1 with TRBJ1-2, with D tentatively TRBD1 (5 bases). The ends were cut back, 3 bases at V and 9 bases at J, with 20 bases in the middle. Germline V CDR1 and CDR2: SQVTM, ANQGSEA. The CDR3 sequence is 14 residues long.

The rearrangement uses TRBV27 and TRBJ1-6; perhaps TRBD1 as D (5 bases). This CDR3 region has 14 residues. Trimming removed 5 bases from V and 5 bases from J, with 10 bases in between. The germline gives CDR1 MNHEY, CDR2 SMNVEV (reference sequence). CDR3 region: CASSKQENNSPLHF. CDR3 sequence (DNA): TGTGCCAGCAGTAAACAGGAAAATAATTCACCCCTCCACTTT.

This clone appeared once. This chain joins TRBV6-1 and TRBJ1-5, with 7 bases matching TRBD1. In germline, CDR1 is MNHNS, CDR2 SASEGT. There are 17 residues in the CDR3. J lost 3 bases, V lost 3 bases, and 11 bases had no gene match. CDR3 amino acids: CASSDLIRQGYNQPQHF. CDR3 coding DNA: TGTGCCAGCAGTGACCTTATACGACAGGGTTACAATCAGCCCCAGCATTTT.

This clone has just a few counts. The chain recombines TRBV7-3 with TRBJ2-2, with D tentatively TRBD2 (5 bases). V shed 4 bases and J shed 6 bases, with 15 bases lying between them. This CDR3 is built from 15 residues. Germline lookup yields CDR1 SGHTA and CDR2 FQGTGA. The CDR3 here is CASSSIVGGAGELFF. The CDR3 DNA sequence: TGTGCCAGCAGCTCCATTGTCGGAGGAGCCGGGGAGCTGTTTTTT. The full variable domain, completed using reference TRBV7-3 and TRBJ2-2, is GAGVSQTPSNKVTEKGKYVELRCDPISGHTALYWYRQSLGQGPEFLIYFQGTGAADDSGLPNDRFFAVRPEGSVSTLKIQRTERGDSAVYLCASSSIVGGAGELFFGEGSRLTVL.

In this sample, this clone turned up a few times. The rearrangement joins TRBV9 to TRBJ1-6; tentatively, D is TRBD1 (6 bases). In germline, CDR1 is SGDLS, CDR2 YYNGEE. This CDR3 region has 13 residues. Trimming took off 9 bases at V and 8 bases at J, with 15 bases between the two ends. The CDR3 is CANGTGSYSPLHF. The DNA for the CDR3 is TGTGCCAACGGTACAGGGTCGTATTCACCCCTCCACTTT.

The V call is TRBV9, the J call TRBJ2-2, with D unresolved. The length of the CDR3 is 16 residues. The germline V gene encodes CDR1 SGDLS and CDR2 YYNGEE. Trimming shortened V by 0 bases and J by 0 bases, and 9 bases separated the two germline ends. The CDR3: CASSVEDNTNTGELFF. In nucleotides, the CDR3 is TGTGCCAGCAGCGTAGAAGACAACACGAACACCGGGGAGCTGTTTTTT. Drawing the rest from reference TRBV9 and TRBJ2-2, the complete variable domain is DSGVTQTPKHLITATGQRVTLRCSPRSGDLSVYWYQQSLDQGLQFLIQYYNGEERAKGNILERFSAQQFPDLHSELNLSSLELGDSALYFCASSVEDNTNTGELFFGEGSRLTVL.

The CDR3 is CASSLTGGFAQFF. The DNA of the CDR3 is TGCGCCAGCAGCTTGACGGGAGGGTTTGCGCAGTTCTTC. This chain connects TRBV5-1 to TRBJ2-1; 8 bases match TRBD2. Trimming took 1 base from V and 12 from J; bases not matched to a gene: 6. In germline, CDR1 is SGHRS, CDR2 YFSETQ. This CDR3 has 13 amino acids.

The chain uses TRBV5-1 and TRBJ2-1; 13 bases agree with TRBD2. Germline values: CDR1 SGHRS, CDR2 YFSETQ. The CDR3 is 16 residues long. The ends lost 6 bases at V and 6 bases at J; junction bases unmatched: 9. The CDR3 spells CASTPLTSGRRNEQFF. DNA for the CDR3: TGCGCCAGCACCCCACTGACTAGCGGGAGGCGCAATGAGCAGTTCTTC.

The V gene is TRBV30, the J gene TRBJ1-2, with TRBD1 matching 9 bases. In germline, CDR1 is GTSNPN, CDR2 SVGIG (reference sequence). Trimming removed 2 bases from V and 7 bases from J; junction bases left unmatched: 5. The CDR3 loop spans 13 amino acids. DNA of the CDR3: TGTGCCTGGAGTTTACAGGGGGCATCTGGCTACACCTTC. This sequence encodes CAWSLQGASGYTF.